The clone carrying this T cell receptor beta chain was observed once. Its antigen is unidentified. Compared with germline, one end of the junction differs, possibly owing to a read error. From RNA transcripts, TCR beta CDR3 regions were amplified. Initially, a first-round RT-PCR of the TCR CDR3 employed the HTBI primer set. One entry per CDR3 protein, called by TCRdb with MiXCR from the multiplex PCR reads. Among about 680,000 distinct CDR3 sequences, roughly 32% were seen once, and the ten largest hold roughly 30%. Stable Graves' hyperthyroidism meant no ophthalmopathy progression within 18 months. Patients showing uncontrolled infection, other autoimmune disease, pregnancy or lactation were ineligible. The data stem from a study of T cells in Graves' hyperthyroidism and ophthalmopathy. Study details: Peripheral blood was collected at initial diagnosis, before any treatment. Findings of the study overall: Most clonotypes expanded in thyroid above 0.001 were likewise present in blood.

Germline V gene sequence: CDR1 MNHEY, CDR2 SVGAGI. The CDR3 extends over 13 amino acids. The material sequenced was blood. The TCR was taken from a woman aged 40 to 55 with Graves' hyperthyroidism. The rearrangement joins TRBV6-5 to TRBJ1-1; D unresolved. CDR3: CASSRPGNTEASF. Written as DNA, the CDR3 is TGTGCCAGCAGCCGGCCGGGGAACACTGAAGCTTCCTTT.